The 24 T cell receptor beta chains in this list originate from one sample, sequenced in a study of siplizumab effects on memory and regulatory T cells. TCRdb's copy holds only in-frame clones and misses some; the assay was immunoSEQ multiplex PCR. The sample records tens of thousands of clones, roughly 97% being singletons. Specimen: naive CD8+ T cells sorted from blood. All receptors derive from a human donor in good health.

The chain has TRBV19 and TRBJ2-5, with 12 positions matching TRBD1. CDR1 and CDR2 from the germline V gene are LNHDA and SQIVND (reference sequence). The CDR3 has 15 residues. J gave up 5 bases and V 6 bases, and 7 bases lay outside the gene matches. The CDR3 DNA sequence: TGTGCCAGTAGCGTGGGACAGGGGGCCGAGGAGACCCAGTACTTC. It is translated as CASSVGQGAEETQYF. The variable domain in full, completed from reference TRBV19 and TRBJ2-5, reads DGGITQSPKYLFRKEGQNVTLSCEQNLNHDAMYWYRQDPGQGLRLIYYSQIVNDFQKGDIAEGYSVSREKKESFPLTVTSAQKNPTAFYLCASSVGQGAEETQYFGPGTRLLVL.

This rearrangement joins TRBV7-9 to TRBJ2-7, with 7 bases fitting TRBD2. Trimming took 4 bases from V and 7 from J; bases not matched to a gene: 4. The CDR3 sequence is 12 residues long. CDR1 and CDR2 from the germline V gene are SEHNR and FQNEAQ (reference sequence). The CDR3 DNA is TGTGCCAGCAGCTCGGGACTACGAGAGCAGTACTTC. Translating it yields CASSSGLREQYF.

The chain carries TRBV5-4 and TRBJ1-5; 7 nucleotides align to TRBD1. Germline CDR1 SGHNT, CDR2 YYREEE (reference sequence). Germline trimming cut 2 bases from V and 7 bases from J; bases unmatched to any gene: 3. There are 13 residues in the CDR3. The chain's CDR3 is CASSFRGLQPQHF. CDR3 in DNA: TGTGCCAGCAGCTTCAGGGGGTTACAGCCCCAGCATTTT. The complete variable domain, with remaining parts taken from reference TRBV5-4 and TRBJ1-5, reads ETGVTQSPTHLIKTRGQQVTLRCSSQSGHNTVSWYQQALGQGPQFIFQYYREEENGRGNFPPRFSGLQFPNYSSELNVNALELDDSALYLCASSFRGLQPQHFGDGTRLSIL.

The chain links TRBV7-9 to TRBJ2-3; 10 bases agree with TRBD1. The V gene end was trimmed by 6 bases and the J gene end by 2 bases; junction bases not matched to a gene: 5. The V gene's germline CDR1 is SEHNR and CDR2 FQNEAQ (reference sequence). The CDR3 runs to 15 residues. The CDR3 reads CASRPGTGDTDTQYF. CDR3 bases: TGTGCCAGCAGACCCGGGACAGGGGACACAGATACGCAGTATTTT.

This clone occurred once. The V call is TRBV2, the J call TRBJ2-3, with 14 nucleotides matching TRBD2. CDR3 size: 19 residues. The germline V gene has CDR1 SNHLY and CDR2 FYNNEI. V was clipped by 6 bases and J by 0 bases; unmatched bases: 11. The CDR3 coding sequence is TGTGCCAGCAGCGACTTAGGACTAGCGGGGGGATCTAGCACAGATACGCAGTATTTT. Translated: CASSDLGLAGGSSTDTQYF.

The CDR3 bases are TGTGCCAGCAGCTTAGGGTGGTCTAGCGGAGGCAATGAGCAGTTCTTC. It translates to CASSLGWSSGGNEQFF. V usage is TRBV7-6 and J usage is TRBJ2-1; 7 bases map to TRBD2. CDR3 length: 16 residues. Germline CDR1 is SGHVS and CDR2 is FNYEAQ. V lost 1 base, J lost 6 bases, and 9 bases stayed unmatched.

The chain employs TRBV30 and TRBJ2-7, with D maybe TRBD2 (6 bases). V was pared by 0 bases and J by 2 bases, with 8 bases between. Germline loops: CDR1 GTSNPN, CDR2 SVGIG (reference sequence). CDR3 length: 13 residues. The DNA for the CDR3 is TGTGCCTGGAGTGTGGGGGGAACCTACGAGCAGTACTTC. Encoded protein: CAWSVGGTYEQYF.

This chain joins TRBV2 and TRBJ2-7; 8 nucleotides agree with TRBD1. Germline assignment: CDR1 SNHLY and CDR2 FYNNEI. V lost 11 bases and J lost 6; bases outside the gene matches: 15. The CDR3 is 14 residues long. This chain's CDR3 is CASRSRQGYGEQYF. CDR3 sequence (DNA): TGTGCCTCCAGGTCGCGACAGGGGTATGGCGAGCAGTACTTC.

The rearrangement uses TRBV4-1 and TRBJ1-2; D perhaps matches TRBD1 (5 bases). The germline CDR1 and CDR2 sequences are MGHRA and YSYEKL. This CDR3 spans 14 amino acids. V dropped 0 bases and J dropped 4 bases, with 9 bases sitting between them. CDR3 DNA sequence: TGCGCCAGCAGCCAAGAGGTCGGGGGCTATGGCTACACCTTC. This gives the protein CASSQEVGGYGYTF.

The chain uses TRBV9 and TRBJ2-2, with a possible D match to TRBD1 (5 bases). Germline CDR1 SGDLS, CDR2 YYNGEE. V gave up 0 bases and J gave up 7 bases, with 13 bases separating them. This CDR3 has 15 residues. The CDR3 sequence: CASSVVSGPGGELFF. As DNA, the CDR3 is TGTGCCAGCAGCGTAGTGTCAGGGCCAGGCGGGGAGCTGTTTTTT.

The chain joins TRBV4-3 to TRBJ2-5, with D perhaps TRBD2 (5 bases). Germline lookup yields CDR1 LGHNA and CDR2 YSLEER. The CDR3 runs 15 residues. Trimming stripped 0 bases from V and 1 base from J, with 9 bases between. CDR3 sequence: CASSQDRAAQETQYF. In DNA, the CDR3 is TGCGCCAGCAGCCAAGATCGAGCGGCCCAAGAGACCCAGTACTTC.

The V and J genes are TRBV2 and TRBJ2-7; D is possibly TRBD2 (5 bases). The CDR3 consists of 14 residues. Germline CDR1 and CDR2: SNHLY and FYNNEI. The V end lost 5 bases, the J end lost 1 base, and 12 bases lay between the germline ends. For the CDR3, the DNA is TGTGCCAGCAGTAAGAGTACGGGGTCCTACGAGCAGTACTTC. Residues: CASSKSTGSYEQYF.

This clone appeared once. V usage is TRBV28 and J usage is TRBJ2-7; D possibly corresponds to TRBD2 (6 bases). The CDR3 is made up of 14 amino acids. The germline V gene has CDR1 MDHEN and CDR2 SYDVKM. Trimming shortened V by 5 bases and J by 9 bases, and 20 bases separated the two germline ends. CDR3 loop: CASSPPSTSSTQYF. CDR3 in DNA: TGTGCCAGCAGTCCACCCTCTACTAGCAGTACGCAGTACTTC.

The V call is TRBV2, the J call TRBJ2-7; TRBD2 aligns across 8 bases. The V segment lost 4 bases and the J segment 0 bases; nucleotides outside the gene matches: 8. Germline loops: CDR1 SNHLY, CDR2 FYNNEI. The CDR3 is made up of 16 amino acids. CDR3 nucleotides: TGTGCCAGCAGTGCAGCGGGGGCCCGAAGCTCCTACGAGCAGTACTTC. This encodes CASSAAGARSSYEQYF. Full variable domain (outside the CDR3, taken from reference TRBV2 and TRBJ2-7): EPEVTQTPSHQVTQMGQEVILRCVPISNHLYFYWYRQILGQKVEFLVSFYNNEISEKSEIFDDQFSVERPDGSNFTLKIRSTKLEDSAMYFCASSAAGARSSYEQYFGPGTRLTVT.

The chain combines TRBV11-2 with TRBJ2-5, with 11 positions matching TRBD2. V dropped 3 bases and J dropped 3; count of bases not matched to a gene: 3. Germline-derived CDR1 and CDR2 are SGHAT and FQNNGV. The CDR3 extends over 15 amino acids. CDR3 nucleotide sequence: TGTGCCAGCAGCTTTGTACTAGCGGGGGAAGAGACCCAGTACTTC. Its protein product is CASSFVLAGEETQYF.

This clone came up once. This chain uses TRBV4-1 with TRBJ2-7; the D is unclear. The germline CDR1 and CDR2 sequences are MGHRA and YSYEKL. The CDR3 has 13 amino acids. V shed 2 bases and J shed 0 bases, with 5 bases lying between them. The CDR3 nucleotides read TGCGCCAGCAGCCAATCCAGCTCCTACGAGCAGTACTTC. Translation gives CASSQSSSYEQYF.

The chain carries TRBV9 and TRBJ2-1; 10 positions match TRBD2. In germline, CDR1 is SGDLS, CDR2 YYNGEE. After removal of 4 bases from V and 0 bases from J, the junction contained 1 base not matched to a gene. The length of the CDR3 is 15 residues. The CDR3 nucleotides read TGTGCCAGCAGCTCTAGCGGGGGCTCCTACAATGAGCAGTTCTTC. Its protein is CASSSSGGSYNEQFF.

The chain uses TRBV19 and TRBJ1-5; D gene unclear. Trimming removed 9 bases at V and 2 bases at J, with 8 bases between. Germline lookup yields CDR1 LNHDA and CDR2 SQIVND (reference sequence). The CDR3 consists of 12 residues. This chain's CDR3 is CASVTGNQPQHF. The CDR3 DNA is TGTGCCAGCGTGACGGGCAATCAGCCCCAGCATTTT. Based on the CDR3 plus reference TRBV19 and TRBJ1-5, the full variable domain is DGGITQSPKYLFRKEGQNVTLSCEQNLNHDAMYWYRQDPGQGLRLIYYSQIVNDFQKGDIAEGYSVSREKKESFPLTVTSAQKNPTAFYLCASVTGNQPQHFGDGTRLSIL.

V gene TRBV5-1 combines with J gene TRBJ1-1; possible D gene TRBD1, 5 bases. The length of the CDR3 is 13 residues. Looked up from germline, CDR1 is SGHRS and CDR2 is YFSETQ. Trimming pared 7 bases from V and 1 base from J, leaving 11 bases between. The DNA of the CDR3 is TGCGCCAGCGGACCGACAGCGAACACTGAAGCTTTCTTT. Protein sequence: CASGPTANTEAFF.

This chain links TRBV5-5 with TRBJ1-5; no definite D call. The CDR3 runs 12 residues. The V end lost 4 bases, the J end lost 4 bases, and 6 bases lay between the germline ends. CDR1 and CDR2 from the germline V gene are SGHKS and YYEKEE (reference sequence). Here the CDR3 DNA reads TGTGCCAGCAGCCGAAATAATCAGCCCCAGCATTTT. Its protein is CASSRNNQPQHF.

The V gene is TRBV9, the J gene TRBJ2-1; unclear D gene. The CDR3 is 13 amino acids. From germline, CDR1 is SGDLS and CDR2 YYNGEE. The V end was cut by 0 bases, the J end by 10 bases, with 11 bases between. The CDR3: CASSVAAPGEQFF. As DNA, the CDR3 is TGTGCCAGCAGCGTAGCGGCCCCTGGGGAGCAGTTCTTC.

The rearrangement links TRBV29-1 to TRBJ2-5; D may correspond to TRBD1 or TRBD2 (6 bases each). The germline CDR1 and CDR2 sequences are SQVTM and ANQGSEA. The V end lost 7 bases, the J end lost 2 bases, and 17 bases lay between the germline ends. This CDR3 has 14 amino acids. CDR3 in DNA: TGCAGCGCCGAGAGGGGGGATCCGCAAGAGACCCAGTACTTC. Protein product: CSAERGDPQETQYF.

This clone was detected once. The chain recombines TRBV19 with TRBJ2-1; D might be TRBD2 (6 bases). The CDR3 sequence is 13 residues long. Germline V gene sequence: CDR1 LNHDA, CDR2 SQIVND (reference sequence). V shed 3 bases and J shed 5 bases, with 8 bases lying between them. CDR3 region: CASSMGGNNEQFF. CDR3 coding DNA: TGTGCCAGTAGTATGGGGGGAAACAATGAGCAGTTCTTC.

This clone has only one observation. The chain employs TRBV6-5 and TRBJ2-3; no definite D call. The CDR3 consists of 14 residues. The V gene's germline CDR1 is MNHEY and CDR2 SVGAGI. V was pared by 5 bases and J by 5 bases, with 14 bases between. The CDR3 loop reads CASSPEPAQDTQYF. CDR3 sequence (DNA): TGTGCCAGCAGTCCCGAACCCGCCCAAGATACGCAGTATTTT.